Each of the 24 T cell receptor beta chains below was sequenced from the same sample in a study of T-cell memory formation after mild COVID-19. MiXCR, run by TCRdb on the 5' RACE reads, gives a single entry per CDR3 protein. The sample includes approximately 350,000 distinct CDR3 sequences, 10% to 15% of them seen just once. Sequenced input: PBMCs or a T cell subset sorted from them (not recorded which). These receptors were collected from a man between 18 and 29 years old who had mild COVID-19 (a few samples of this study predate the infection). Cell type and time point are not known.

This clonotype was counted between two and nine times. V and J are TRBV29-1 and TRBJ1-1; tentatively, D is TRBD1 (5 bases). This CDR3 is 18 amino acids long. CDR1 SQVTM and CDR2 ANQGSEA come from the germline V gene. The V end was cut by 5 bases, the J end by 1 base, with 26 bases between. The CDR3 bases are TGCAGCGTTTGGGGTTATCTCGCAGGGTTAATATCGAACACTGAAGCTTTCTTT. It encodes CSVWGYLAGLISNTEAFF. Complete variable domain (other parts from reference TRBV29-1 and TRBJ1-1): SAVISQKPSRDICQRGTSLTIQCQVDSQVTMMFWYRQQPGQSLTLIATANQGSEATYESGFVIDKFPISRPNLTFSTLTVSNMSPEDSSIYLCSVWGYLAGLISNTEAFFGQGTRLTVV.

This clonotype was detected only a few times. This sequence joins TRBV12-3 or TRBV12-4 and TRBJ2-1; TRBD2 matches at 13 bases. CDR3 length: 16 residues. The junction had 6 bases not matched to a gene; V was cut back by 6 bases and J by 4 bases. The CDR3, as DNA: TGTGCCAGCAGCTCGACTAGCGGGGGGATGTACAATGAGCAGTTCTTC. It yields the protein CASSSTSGGMYNEQFF.

This clonotype was detected only a few times. The V and J genes are TRBV6-5 and TRBJ2-5; the match to TRBD2 covers 8 bases. CDR1 and CDR2 (germline): MNHEY, SVGAGI. V was clipped by 9 bases and J by 4 bases; unmatched bases: 7. The CDR3 consists of 13 residues. This CDR3 reads CASWRGVGETQYF. The CDR3 DNA reads as TGTGCCAGTTGGCGGGGGGTTGGAGAGACCCAGTACTTC.

This clonotype has only a few counts. This chain links TRBV19 with TRBJ1-2; D remains ambiguous. V lost 6 bases and J lost 7, with 15 bases in between. The CDR3 consists of 13 residues. The V gene's germline CDR1 is LNHDA and CDR2 SQIVND (reference sequence). This CDR3 reads CASRITGQGGYTF. CDR3 DNA: TGTGCCAGTAGGATAACCGGGCAAGGTGGCTACACCTTC.

The chain couples TRBV9 to TRBJ1-1; no clear D gene. The CDR3 sequence is 13 residues long. CDR1 and CDR2 (germline): SGDLS, YYNGEE. With 2 bases removed from V and 3 bases from J, the gap between germline ends came to 8 bases. CDR3 coding DNA: TGTGCCAGCAGCGTCACTCTTCACACTGAAGCTTTCTTT. It yields the protein CASSVTLHTEAFF.

The chain uses TRBV24-1 and TRBJ2-2; D is perhaps TRBD1 (5 bases). The CDR3 has 12 amino acids. V lost 9 bases and J 4 bases, leaving 8 bases between the germline ends. From germline, CDR1 is KGHDR and CDR2 SFDVKD. The CDR3 sequence: CATGASTGELFF. CDR3 DNA: TGTGCCACCGGGGCGAGCACCGGGGAGCTGTTTTTT.

The table lists this clonotype with a few counts. The chain combines TRBV7-9 with TRBJ2-1; 12 bases align to TRBD2. The CDR3 loop spans 12 amino acids. J lost 16 bases, V lost 5 bases, and 6 bases had no gene match. The germline V gene has CDR1 SEHNR and CDR2 FQNEAQ (reference sequence). CDR3 amino acids: CASSPGLAGLFF. CDR3 in DNA: TGTGCCAGCAGCCCCGGACTAGCGGGGCTTTTCTTC.

The chain combines TRBV6-6 with TRBJ1-1; D is possibly TRBD1 (5 bases). The CDR3 is made up of 13 amino acids. V was trimmed by 11 bases and J by 0 bases, leaving 13 bases between them. Germline CDR1 MNHNY, CDR2 SVGAGI (reference sequence). The CDR3 spells CAATGPLNTEAFF. For the CDR3, the DNA is TGTGCCGCCACAGGACCCTTGAACACTGAAGCTTTCTTT.

The chain has TRBV5-1 and TRBJ1-4; D is ambiguous. Germline V lookup: CDR1 SGHRS, CDR2 YFSETQ. Trimming removed 5 bases at V and 7 bases at J, with 18 bases between. CDR3 length equals 15 residues. The CDR3 is CASRYRAEPSEKLFF. CDR3 DNA: TGCGCCAGCAGGTATCGGGCCGAGCCAAGTGAAAAACTGTTTTTT. The variable domain in full, completed from reference TRBV5-1 and TRBJ1-4, reads KAGVTQTPRYLIKTRGQQVTLSCSPISGHRSVSWYQQTPGQGLQFLFEYFSETQRNKGNFPGRFSGRQFSNSRSEMNVSTLELGDSALYLCASRYRAEPSEKLFFGSGTQLSVL.

This clonotype was counted between two and nine times. The V and J genes are TRBV29-1 and TRBJ2-5; 7 nucleotides agree with TRBD1. Germline lookup yields CDR1 SQVTM and CDR2 ANQGSEA. This CDR3 is 12 amino acids long. Unmatched junction bases numbered 2, after V lost 5 bases and J lost 2 bases. CDR3 nucleotides: TGCAGCGTTAACAGGGGACAAGAGACCCAGTACTTC. It specifies CSVNRGQETQYF.

This clonotype was detected many times. The V call is TRBV24-1, the J call TRBJ2-1, with D tentatively TRBD2 (6 bases). CDR1 is KGHDR, CDR2 SFDVKD, per germline. This CDR3 spans 14 amino acids. Trimming took off 10 bases at V and 4 bases at J, with 16 bases between the two ends. CDR3 sequence (DNA): TGTGCCACTTCCCACGGGGGATCATACAATGAGCAGTTCTTC. This sequence encodes CATSHGGSYNEQFF.

The V gene is TRBV4-2, the J gene TRBJ1-1; 9 bases line up with TRBD1. J was trimmed by 4 bases and V by 1 base; bases with no gene match: 10. Per germline, CDR1 LGHNA and CDR2 YNFKEQ. The CDR3 extends over 17 amino acids. The CDR3 spells CASSQGYGTGTATEAFF. In DNA form, the CDR3 reads TGTGCCAGCAGCCAAGGATACGGGACAGGGACGGCCACTGAAGCTTTCTTT.

This clonotype has just a few counts. The chain couples TRBV5-1 to TRBJ2-6; D is ambiguous. The CDR3 sequence is 14 residues long. Trimming shortened V by 5 bases and J by 1 base, and 7 bases separated the two germline ends. The V gene's germline CDR1 is SGHRS and CDR2 YFSETQ. CDR3 sequence (DNA): TGCGCCAGCAGTGAGAGGTCTGGGGCCAACGTCCTGACTTTC. Translation gives CASSERSGANVLTF.

The sample holds a few counts of this clonotype. The chain employs TRBV5-5 and TRBJ1-1; D unresolved. Trimming removed 6 bases at V and 1 base at J, with 10 bases between. The CDR3 consists of 13 residues. The germline CDR1 and CDR2 sequences are SGHKS and YYEKEE (reference sequence). As DNA, the CDR3 is TGTGCCAGCACCTGGGGTCGGAACACTGAAGCTTTCTTT. This gives the protein CASTWGRNTEAFF.

This clonotype was counted once. This chain uses TRBV4-3 with TRBJ1-1, with TRBD1 matching 9 bases. Germline V CDR1 and CDR2: LGHNA, YSLEER. After removal of 0 bases from V and 10 bases from J, the junction contained 15 bases not matched to a gene. CDR3 length equals 17 residues. The CDR3 loop reads CASSQDFLTGTGIGAFF. The DNA for the CDR3 is TGCGCCAGCAGCCAAGACTTCCTAACCGGGACAGGGATCGGAGCTTTCTTT.

This clonotype was detected only a few times. The chain joins TRBV7-2 to TRBJ2-3; 14 bases align to TRBD2. V was clipped by 1 base and J by 8 bases; unmatched bases: 2. The CDR3 runs 15 residues. From germline, CDR1 is SGHTA and CDR2 FQGNSA. CDR3 loop: CASSLGTSGGFTQYF. The DNA for the CDR3 is TGTGCCAGCAGCTTAGGGACTAGCGGGGGGTTTACGCAGTATTTT.

The chain has TRBV20-1 and TRBJ1-5; a possible D gene is TRBD1 (6 bases). Germline CDR1 reads DFQATT; CDR2 reads SNEGSKA (reference sequence). V was clipped by 7 bases and J by 2 bases, with 18 bases between them. The CDR3 is 15 amino acids. The DNA of the CDR3 is TGCAGTGTATCCGGGGGCCGGTTGGGCAATCAGCCCCAGCATTTT. The encoded protein is CSVSGGRLGNQPQHF.

V is TRBV20-1 and J is TRBJ1-1; D is perhaps TRBD1 (6 bases). The germline V gene has CDR1 DFQATT and CDR2 SNEGSKA (reference sequence). The CDR3 runs 14 residues. The ends were cut back, 8 bases at V and 4 bases at J, with 20 bases in the middle. The CDR3 sequence: CSKTRTVWGTEAFF. The CDR3 DNA reads TGCAGTAAGACCCGGACAGTCTGGGGCACTGAAGCTTTCTTT.

This clonotype was seen only a few times. The chain couples TRBV7-2 to TRBJ1-2; 8 bases align to TRBD1. J lost 4 bases, V lost 6 bases, and 7 bases had no gene match. The CDR3 runs 14 residues. The V gene's germline CDR1 is SGHTA and CDR2 FQGNSA. For the CDR3, the DNA is TGTGCCAGCAGACCTCCGGACAGGGCCTATGGCTACACCTTC. It specifies CASRPPDRAYGYTF.

V and J are TRBV5-1 and TRBJ2-3, with D uncertain. V was trimmed by 4 bases and J by 4 bases, leaving 19 bases between them. Germline assignment: CDR1 SGHRS and CDR2 YFSETQ. There are 16 residues in the CDR3. The CDR3 bases are TGCGCCAGCAGCCTGACCGGGCCCCTGGCCCCAGATACGCAGTATTTT. It yields the protein CASSLTGPLAPDTQYF.

This chain uses TRBV5-1 with TRBJ2-7; 10 nucleotides match TRBD1. The CDR3 is 14 amino acids. The germline gives CDR1 SGHRS, CDR2 YFSETQ. V lost 4 bases and J lost 6; bases outside the gene matches: 7. CDR3 loop: CASSPGDRGIEQYF. DNA for the CDR3: TGCGCCAGCAGCCCCGGGGACAGGGGAATCGAGCAGTACTTC.

This clonotype has only a few counts. At one boundary the junction diverges from the germline segment, which might be a read error. J is TRBJ2-1 and V is TRBV7-3; 8 bases line up with TRBD2. The CDR3 extends over 12 amino acids. Germline loops: CDR1 SGHTA, CDR2 FQGTGA. In nucleotides, the CDR3 is TGTTCCAGCGGGAGCTCCTACAATGAGCAGTTCTTC. This translates into CSSGSSYNEQFF. The variable domain in full, completed from reference TRBV7-3 and TRBJ2-1, reads GAGVSQTPSNKVTEKGKYVELRCDPISGHTALYWYRQSLGQGPEFLIYFQGTGAADDSGLPNDRFFAVRPEGSVSTLKIQRTERGDSAVYLCSSGSSYNEQFFGPGTRLTVL.

This chain links TRBV24-1 with TRBJ2-1, with 10 nucleotides matching TRBD2. There are 15 residues in the CDR3. The V gene's germline CDR1 is KGHDR and CDR2 SFDVKD. V lost 4 bases to trimming and J lost 7 bases; unmatched junction nucleotides: 6. DNA of the CDR3: TGTGCCACCAGTGACATAGCGGGGGGCCTAAATGAGCAGTTCTTC. It specifies CATSDIAGGLNEQFF.

The chain is built from TRBV2 and TRBJ2-1, with TRBD2 matching over 9 bases. V shed 7 bases and J 2 bases; nucleotides not matched to a gene: 3. CDR3 size: 14 residues. Germline V lookup: CDR1 SNHLY, CDR2 FYNNEI. The CDR3 DNA reads TGTGCCAGCACTCTAGCGGGGCCCTACAATGAGCAGTTCTTC. Its protein is CASTLAGPYNEQFF.